This T cell receptor (beta chain) came from a study of blood T cell repertoires in COVID-19. Donors in Cohort 3 who had recovered were those with two negative PCRs, healthcare professional clearance, or resolution of their symptoms. As originally analysed: Estimation of nucleated cell counts was performed using reference gene primer amplification. Data came from immunoSEQ multiplex PCR; TCRdb stores just in-frame clones and leaves some out. V, J and clone size reflect that table, while D and trimming were determined from the DNA. Of 230,000 or so clones listed, roughly 84% are singletons. This CDR3 is 15 amino acids long. In germline, CDR1 is MRHNA, CDR2 SNTAGT. The V end was cut by 0 bases, the J end by 2 bases, with 11 bases between.

The sequence was obtained from a man over 45 who had recovered from COVID-19. The chain couples TRBV6-4 to TRBJ2-7, with TRBD2 as a possible D gene (6 bases). Input material: PBMCs or T cells enriched from blood (not recorded which). CDR3 residues: CASSDSGTPTYEQYF. As DNA, the CDR3 is TGTGCCAGCAGTGACTCGGGGACTCCTACCTACGAGCAGTACTTC.